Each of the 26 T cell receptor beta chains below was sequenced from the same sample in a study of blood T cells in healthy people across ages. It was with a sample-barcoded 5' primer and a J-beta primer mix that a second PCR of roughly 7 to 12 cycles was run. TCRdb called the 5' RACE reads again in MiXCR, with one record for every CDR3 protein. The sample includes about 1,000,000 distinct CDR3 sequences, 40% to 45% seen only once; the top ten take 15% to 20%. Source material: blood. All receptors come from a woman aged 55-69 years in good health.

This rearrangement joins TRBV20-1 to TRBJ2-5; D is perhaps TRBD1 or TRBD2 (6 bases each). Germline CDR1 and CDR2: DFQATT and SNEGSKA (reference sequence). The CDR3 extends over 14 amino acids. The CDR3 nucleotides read TGCAGCGCCAGACGGGGGCAGCCACGAGAGACCCAGTACTTC. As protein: CSARRGQPRETQYF.

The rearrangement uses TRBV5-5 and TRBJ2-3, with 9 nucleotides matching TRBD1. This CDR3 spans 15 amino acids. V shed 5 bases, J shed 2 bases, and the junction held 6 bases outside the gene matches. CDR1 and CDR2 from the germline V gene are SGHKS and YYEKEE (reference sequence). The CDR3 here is CASRLDRGYTDTQYF. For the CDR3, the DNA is TGTGCCAGCAGGCTAGACAGGGGGTACACAGATACGCAGTATTTT.

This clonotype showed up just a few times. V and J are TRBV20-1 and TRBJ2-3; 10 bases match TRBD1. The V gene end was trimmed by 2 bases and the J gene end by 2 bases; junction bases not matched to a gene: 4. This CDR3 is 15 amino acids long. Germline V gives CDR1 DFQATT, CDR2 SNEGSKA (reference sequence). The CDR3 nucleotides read TGCAGTGCTAGATTGACAGGGGGCCTCACAGATACGCAGTATTTT. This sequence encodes CSARLTGGLTDTQYF.

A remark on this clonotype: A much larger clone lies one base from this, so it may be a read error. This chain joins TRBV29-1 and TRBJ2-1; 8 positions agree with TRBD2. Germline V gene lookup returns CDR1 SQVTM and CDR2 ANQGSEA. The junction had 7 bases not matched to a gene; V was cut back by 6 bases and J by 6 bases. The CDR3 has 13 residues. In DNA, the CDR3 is TGCAGCGTAAGCGGGAGCACCAGCAATGAGCAGTTCTTC. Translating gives CSVSGSTSNEQFF.

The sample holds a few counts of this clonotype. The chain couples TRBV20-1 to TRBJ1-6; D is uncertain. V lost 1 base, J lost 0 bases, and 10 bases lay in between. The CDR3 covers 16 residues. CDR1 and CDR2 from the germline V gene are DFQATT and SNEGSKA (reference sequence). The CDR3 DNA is TGCAGTGCTAGAGGTGTAAGGAGCTCCTATAATTCACCCCTCCACTTT. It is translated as CSARGVRSSYNSPLHF.

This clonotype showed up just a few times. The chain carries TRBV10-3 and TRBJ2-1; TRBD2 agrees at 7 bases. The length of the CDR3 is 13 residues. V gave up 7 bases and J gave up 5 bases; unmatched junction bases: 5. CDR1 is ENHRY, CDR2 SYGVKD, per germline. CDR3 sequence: CAINSLADNEQFF. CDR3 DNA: TGTGCCATCAACTCTCTAGCGGACAATGAGCAGTTCTTC.

For the CDR3, the DNA is TGCGCCAGCAGCCAAGATGTTAACAGGGCGGAGGGTGGCTACACCTTC. Amino acids: CASSQDVNRAEGGYTF. V usage is TRBV4-3 and J usage is TRBJ1-2; tentative D call: TRBD1 (6 bases). V shed 0 bases and J shed 7 bases, with 18 bases lying between them. Per the germline V gene, CDR1 is LGHNA and CDR2 is YSLEER. CDR3 size: 16 residues.

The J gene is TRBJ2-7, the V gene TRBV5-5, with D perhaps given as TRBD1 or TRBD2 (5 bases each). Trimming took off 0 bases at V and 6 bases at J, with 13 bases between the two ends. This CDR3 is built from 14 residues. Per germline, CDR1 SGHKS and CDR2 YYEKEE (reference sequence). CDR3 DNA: TGTGCCAGCAGCTTGGCCCGGGGCTATAGCGAGCAGTACTTC. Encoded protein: CASSLARGYSEQYF.

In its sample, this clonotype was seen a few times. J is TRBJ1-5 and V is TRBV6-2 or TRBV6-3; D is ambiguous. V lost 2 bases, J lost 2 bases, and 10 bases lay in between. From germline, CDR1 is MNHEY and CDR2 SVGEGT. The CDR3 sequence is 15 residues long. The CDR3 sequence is CASSYEVEGNQPQHF. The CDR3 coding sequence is TGTGCCAGCAGTTACGAGGTGGAGGGCAATCAGCCCCAGCATTTT.

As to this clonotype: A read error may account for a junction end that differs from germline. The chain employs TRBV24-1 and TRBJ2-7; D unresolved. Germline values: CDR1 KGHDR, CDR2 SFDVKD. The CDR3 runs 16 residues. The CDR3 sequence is CATSDASGPIYNEQYF. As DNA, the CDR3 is TGTGCTACCAGTGACGCCTCAGGTCCCATTTACAATGAGCAGTACTTC.

Written as DNA, the CDR3 is TGTGCCATCAGTGGTGGGTCCAGCAACACCGGGGAGCTGTTTTTT. This codes for CAISGGSSNTGELFF. The chain joins TRBV10-3 to TRBJ2-2; D is ambiguous. The germline CDR1 and CDR2 sequences are ENHRY and SYGVKD. The CDR3 has 15 residues. Trimming left V 4 bases short and J 2 bases short, with 11 bases between.

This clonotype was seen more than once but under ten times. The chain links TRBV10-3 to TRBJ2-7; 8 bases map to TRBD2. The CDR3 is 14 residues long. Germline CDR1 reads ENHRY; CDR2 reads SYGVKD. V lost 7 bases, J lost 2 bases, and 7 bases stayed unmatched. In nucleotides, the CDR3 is TGTGCCATCATAGCGGGAAAAAGCGCCTACGAGCAGTACTTC. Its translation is CAIIAGKSAYEQYF.

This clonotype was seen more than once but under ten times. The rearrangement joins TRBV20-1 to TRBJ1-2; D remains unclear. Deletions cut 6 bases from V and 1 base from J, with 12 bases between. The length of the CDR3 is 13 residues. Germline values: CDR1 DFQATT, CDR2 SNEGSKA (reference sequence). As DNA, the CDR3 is TGCAGTGCCCCCAACCGCGGTAACTATGGCTACACCTTC. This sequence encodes CSAPNRGNYGYTF.

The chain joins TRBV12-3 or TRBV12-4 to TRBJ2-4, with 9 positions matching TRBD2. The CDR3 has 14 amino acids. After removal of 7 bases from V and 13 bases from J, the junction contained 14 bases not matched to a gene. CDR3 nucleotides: TGTGCCAGCAACATAGCGGGGGCCCGCTGGGAGCAGTACTTC. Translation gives CASNIAGARWEQYF.

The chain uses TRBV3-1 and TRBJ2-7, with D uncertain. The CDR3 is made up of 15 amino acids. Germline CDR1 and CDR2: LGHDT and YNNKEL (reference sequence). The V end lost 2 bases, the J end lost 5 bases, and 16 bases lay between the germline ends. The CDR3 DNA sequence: TGTGCCAGCAGCCAAAAGTTGTTCACAAGCGACGAGCAGTACTTC. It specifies CASSQKLFTSDEQYF.

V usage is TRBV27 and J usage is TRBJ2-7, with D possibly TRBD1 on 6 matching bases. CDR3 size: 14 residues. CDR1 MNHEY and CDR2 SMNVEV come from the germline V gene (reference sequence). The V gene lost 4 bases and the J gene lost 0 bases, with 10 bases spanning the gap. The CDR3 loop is CASSSTGLSYEQYF. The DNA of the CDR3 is TGTGCCAGCAGTTCCACAGGGCTCTCCTACGAGCAGTACTTC.

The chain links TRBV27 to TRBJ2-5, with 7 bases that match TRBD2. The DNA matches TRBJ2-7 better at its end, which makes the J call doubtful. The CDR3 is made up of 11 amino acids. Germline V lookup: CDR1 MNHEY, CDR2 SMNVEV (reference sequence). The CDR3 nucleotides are TGTGCCAGCAGGCGGGGGAACGAGCAGTACTTC. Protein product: CASRRGNEQYF.

For the CDR3, the DNA is TGCAGTGCTTGTCCTCTAGCGGGAGGGGAGACCCAGTACTTC. Translation: CSACPLAGGETQYF. This sequence joins TRBV20-1 and TRBJ2-5; 12 bases map to TRBD2. Germline CDR1 and CDR2: DFQATT and SNEGSKA (reference sequence). The V gene end was trimmed by 5 bases and the J gene end by 5 bases; junction bases not matched to a gene: 6. There are 14 residues in the CDR3.

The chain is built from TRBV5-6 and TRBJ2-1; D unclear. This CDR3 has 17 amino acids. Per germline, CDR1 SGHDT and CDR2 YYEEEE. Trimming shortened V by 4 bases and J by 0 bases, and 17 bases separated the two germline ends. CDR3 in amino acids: CASSPAKVRSSYNEQFF. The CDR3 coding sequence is TGTGCCAGCAGCCCGGCGAAAGTCCGGAGCTCCTACAATGAGCAGTTCTTC.

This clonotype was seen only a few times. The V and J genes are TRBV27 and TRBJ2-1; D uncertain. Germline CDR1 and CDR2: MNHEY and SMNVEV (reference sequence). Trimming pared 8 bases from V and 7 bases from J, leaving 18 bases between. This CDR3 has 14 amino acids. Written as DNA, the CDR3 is TGTGCCAGCGGGCCCTCGATGGCCGGGAATGAGCAGTTCTTC. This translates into CASGPSMAGNEQFF.

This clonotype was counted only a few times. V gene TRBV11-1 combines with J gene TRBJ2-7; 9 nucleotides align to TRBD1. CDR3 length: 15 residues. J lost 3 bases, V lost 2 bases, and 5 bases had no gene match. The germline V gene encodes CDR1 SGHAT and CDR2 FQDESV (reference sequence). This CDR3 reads CASSLLTGGVYEQYF. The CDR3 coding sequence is TGTGCCAGCAGCTTATTAACAGGGGGCGTCTACGAGCAGTACTTC.

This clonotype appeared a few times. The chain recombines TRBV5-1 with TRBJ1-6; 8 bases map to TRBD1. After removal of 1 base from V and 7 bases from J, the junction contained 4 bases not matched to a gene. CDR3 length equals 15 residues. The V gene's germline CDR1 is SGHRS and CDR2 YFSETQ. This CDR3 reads CASSLPTGGNSPLHF. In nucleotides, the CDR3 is TGCGCCAGCAGCTTGCCCACAGGGGGAAATTCACCCCTCCACTTT.

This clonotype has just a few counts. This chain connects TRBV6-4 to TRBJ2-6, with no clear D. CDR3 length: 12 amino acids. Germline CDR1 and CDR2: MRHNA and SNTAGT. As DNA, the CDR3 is TGTGGACAATACTCTGGGGCCAACGTCCTGACTTTC. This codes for CGQYSGANVLTF.

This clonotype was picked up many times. The CDR3 protein is CASSFIVADTQYF. In DNA form, the CDR3 reads TGTGCCAGCAGCTTCATTGTCGCAGATACGCAGTATTTT. The chain is built from TRBV11-2 and TRBJ2-3, with no clear D. The ends were cut back, 3 bases at V and 4 bases at J, with 8 bases in the middle. In germline, CDR1 is SGHAT, CDR2 FQNNGV. The CDR3 spans 13 residues.

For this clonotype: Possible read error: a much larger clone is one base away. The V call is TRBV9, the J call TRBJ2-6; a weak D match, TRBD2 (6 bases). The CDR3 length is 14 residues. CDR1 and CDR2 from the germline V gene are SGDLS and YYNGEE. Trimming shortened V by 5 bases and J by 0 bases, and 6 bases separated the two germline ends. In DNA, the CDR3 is TGTGCCAGCAGGGAGGGCTCTGGGGCCAACGTCCTGACTTTC. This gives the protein CASREGSGANVLTF.

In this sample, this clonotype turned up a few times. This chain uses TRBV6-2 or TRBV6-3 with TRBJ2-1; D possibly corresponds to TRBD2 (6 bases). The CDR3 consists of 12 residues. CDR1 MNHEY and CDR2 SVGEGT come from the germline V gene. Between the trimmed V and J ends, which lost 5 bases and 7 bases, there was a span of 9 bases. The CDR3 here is CASSRLVNEQFF. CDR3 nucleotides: TGTGCCAGCAGTCGACTAGTAAATGAGCAGTTCTTC.